These 6 T cell receptor beta chains were all obtained from the same sample, sequenced in a study of blood T cell repertoires in COVID-19. The protocol was immunoSEQ multiplex PCR, while the TCRdb copy is restricted to in-frame clones and leaves out a portion. The sample includes 150,000 to 200,000 clones, around 86% of them seen just once. The sequenced material came from peripheral blood. The source of these receptors is a woman between 65 and 79 years old with COVID-19, enrolled during active disease.

The chain links TRBV28 to TRBJ1-2; maybe TRBD1 (5 bases). Looked up from germline, CDR1 is MDHEN and CDR2 is SYDVKM. The ends were cut back, 5 bases at V and 3 bases at J, with 7 bases in the middle. This CDR3 contains 12 residues. The CDR3 here is CASSLQDYGYTF. CDR3 coding DNA: TGTGCCAGCAGTCTACAGGACTATGGCTACACCTTC.

CDR3 in amino acids: CASSYSIYRSGNLNTEAFF. CDR3 coding DNA: TGTGCCAGCAGTTACTCGATCTACAGGAGTGGCAATTTGAACACTGAAGCTTTCTTT. The chain recombines TRBV6-2 or TRBV6-3 with TRBJ1-1; TRBD1 might be the D (5 bases). Per germline, CDR1 MNHEY and CDR2 SVGEGT. Trimming removed 0 bases from V and 0 bases from J, with 20 bases in between. This CDR3 has 19 residues.

This chain links TRBV7-9 with TRBJ1-2; D is perhaps TRBD1 (6 bases). This CDR3 is built from 14 residues. Germline CDR1 SEHNR, CDR2 FQNEAQ (reference sequence). Trimming took 2 bases from V and 6 from J, leaving 13 bases between them. The CDR3 DNA reads TGTGCCAGCAGCTTACAGGGGCCCACGAATGGCTACACCTTC. Protein sequence: CASSLQGPTNGYTF.

The V and J genes are TRBV7-8 and TRBJ1-1; 9 positions agree with TRBD1. The CDR3 is 15 amino acids. The germline gives CDR1 SGHVS, CDR2 FQNEAQ. Trimming removed 5 bases from V and 3 bases from J; junction bases left unmatched: 7. CDR3 DNA sequence: TGTGCCAGCAGCACACGGACAGGGGCGGACACTGAAGCTTTCTTT. Protein sequence: CASSTRTGADTEAFF. The entire variable domain, with the rest obtained from reference TRBV7-8 and TRBJ1-1, is as follows: GAGVSQSPRYKVAKRGQDVALRCDPISGHVSLFWYQQALGQGPEFLTYFQNEAQLDKSGLPSDRFFAERPEGSVSTLKIQRTQQEDSAVYLCASSTRTGADTEAFFGQGTRLTVV.

The chain uses TRBV19 and TRBJ2-2; 13 bases align to TRBD2. Germline V gives CDR1 LNHDA, CDR2 SQIVND (reference sequence). J lost 6 bases, V lost 6 bases, and 7 bases had no gene match. The CDR3 runs 16 residues. DNA for the CDR3: TGTGCCAGTAGACTCCCGGGACTAGCGGGATCCGGGGAGCTGTTTTTT. Its protein is CASRLPGLAGSGELFF. Full variable domain (rest looked up from reference TRBV19 and TRBJ2-2): DGGITQSPKYLFRKEGQNVTLSCEQNLNHDAMYWYRQDPGQGLRLIYYSQIVNDFQKGDIAEGYSVSREKKESFPLTVTSAQKNPTAFYLCASRLPGLAGSGELFFGEGSRLTVL.

The rearrangement joins TRBV12-3 or TRBV12-4 to TRBJ1-1, with D unresolved. CDR3 length: 13 residues. The V gene lost 2 bases and the J gene lost 2 bases, with 6 bases spanning the gap. In DNA form, the CDR3 reads TGTGCCAGCAGTTTACGCGGTAACACTGAAGCTTTCTTT. Encoded protein: CASSLRGNTEAFF.